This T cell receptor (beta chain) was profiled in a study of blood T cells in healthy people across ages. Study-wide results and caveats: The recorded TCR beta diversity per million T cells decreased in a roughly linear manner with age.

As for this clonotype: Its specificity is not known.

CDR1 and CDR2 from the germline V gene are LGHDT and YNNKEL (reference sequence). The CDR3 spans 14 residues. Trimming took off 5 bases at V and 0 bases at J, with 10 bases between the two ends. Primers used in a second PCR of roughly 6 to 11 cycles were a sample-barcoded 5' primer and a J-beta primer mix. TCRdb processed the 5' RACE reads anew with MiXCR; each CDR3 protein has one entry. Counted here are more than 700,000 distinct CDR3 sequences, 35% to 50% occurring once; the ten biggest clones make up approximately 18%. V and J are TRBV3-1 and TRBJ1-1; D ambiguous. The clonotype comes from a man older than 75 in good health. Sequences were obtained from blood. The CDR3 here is CASSLDGMNTEAFF. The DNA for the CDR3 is TGTGCCAGCAGCTTGGACGGAATGAACACTGAAGCTTTCTTT.